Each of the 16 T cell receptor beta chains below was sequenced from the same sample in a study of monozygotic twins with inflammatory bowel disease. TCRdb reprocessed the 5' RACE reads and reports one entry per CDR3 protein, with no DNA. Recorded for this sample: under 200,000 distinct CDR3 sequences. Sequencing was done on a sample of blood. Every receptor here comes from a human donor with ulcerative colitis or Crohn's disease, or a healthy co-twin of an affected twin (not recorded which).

CDR3 region: CASSSAGVIGELFF. The chain links TRBV11-2 to TRBJ2-2; absent DNA, TCRdb's TRBD2 call cannot be checked. The CDR3 runs to 14 residues. From germline, CDR1 is SGHAT and CDR2 FQNNGV.

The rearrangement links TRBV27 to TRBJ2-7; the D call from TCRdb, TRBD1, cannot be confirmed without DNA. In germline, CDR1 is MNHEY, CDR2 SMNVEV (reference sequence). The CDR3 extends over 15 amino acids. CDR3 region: CASSLTGEGSYEQYF.

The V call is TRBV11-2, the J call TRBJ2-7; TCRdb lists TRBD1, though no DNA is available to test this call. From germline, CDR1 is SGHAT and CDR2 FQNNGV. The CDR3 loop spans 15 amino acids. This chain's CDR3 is CASSLTPGFDYEQYF.

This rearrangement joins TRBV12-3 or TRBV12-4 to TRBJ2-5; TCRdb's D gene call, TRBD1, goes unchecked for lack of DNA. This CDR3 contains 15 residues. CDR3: CASSPGVGPQETQYF.

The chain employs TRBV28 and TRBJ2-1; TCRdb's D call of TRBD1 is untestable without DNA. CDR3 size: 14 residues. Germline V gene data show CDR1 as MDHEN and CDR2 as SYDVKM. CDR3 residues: CASSPPGQYNEQFF. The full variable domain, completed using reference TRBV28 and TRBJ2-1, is DVKVTQSSRYLVKRTGEKVFLECVQDMDHENMFWYRQDPGLGLRLIYFSYDVKMKEKGDIPEGYSVSREKKERFSLILESASTNQTSMYLCASSPPGQYNEQFFGPGTRLTVL.

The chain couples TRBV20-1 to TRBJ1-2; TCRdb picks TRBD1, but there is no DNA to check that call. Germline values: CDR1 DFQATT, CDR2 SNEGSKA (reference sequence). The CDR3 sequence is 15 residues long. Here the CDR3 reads CSAKRMPGARYGYTF.

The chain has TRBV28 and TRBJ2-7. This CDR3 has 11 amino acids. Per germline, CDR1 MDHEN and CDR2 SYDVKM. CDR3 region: CASSLSHEQYF.

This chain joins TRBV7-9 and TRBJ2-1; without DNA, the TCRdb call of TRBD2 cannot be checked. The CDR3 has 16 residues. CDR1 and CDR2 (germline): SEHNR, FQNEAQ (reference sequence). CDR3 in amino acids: CASSVTSGSVYNEQFF.

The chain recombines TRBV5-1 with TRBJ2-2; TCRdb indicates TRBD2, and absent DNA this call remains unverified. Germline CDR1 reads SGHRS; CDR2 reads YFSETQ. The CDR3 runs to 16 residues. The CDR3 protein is CASSNEGAGGTGELFF.

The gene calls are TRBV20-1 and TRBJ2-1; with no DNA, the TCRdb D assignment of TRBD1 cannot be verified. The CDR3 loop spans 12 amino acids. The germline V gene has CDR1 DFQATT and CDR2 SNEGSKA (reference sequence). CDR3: CSATGTANEQFF.

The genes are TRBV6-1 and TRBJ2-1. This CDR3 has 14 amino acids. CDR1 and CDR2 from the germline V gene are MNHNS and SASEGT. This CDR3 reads CASRLSGLFNEQFF.

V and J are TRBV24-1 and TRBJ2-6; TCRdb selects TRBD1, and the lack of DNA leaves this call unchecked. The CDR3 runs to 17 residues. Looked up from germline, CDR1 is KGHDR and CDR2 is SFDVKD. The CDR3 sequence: CATSSGASGAGANVLTF.

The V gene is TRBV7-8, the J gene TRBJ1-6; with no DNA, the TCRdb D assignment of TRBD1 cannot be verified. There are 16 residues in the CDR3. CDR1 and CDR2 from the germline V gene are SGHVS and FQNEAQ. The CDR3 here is CASSLPGGDRASPLHF. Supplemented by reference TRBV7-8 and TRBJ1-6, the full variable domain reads GAGVSQSPRYKVAKRGQDVALRCDPISGHVSLFWYQQALGQGPEFLTYFQNEAQLDKSGLPSDRFFAERPEGSVSTLKIQRTQQEDSAVYLCASSLPGGDRASPLHFGNGTRLTVT.

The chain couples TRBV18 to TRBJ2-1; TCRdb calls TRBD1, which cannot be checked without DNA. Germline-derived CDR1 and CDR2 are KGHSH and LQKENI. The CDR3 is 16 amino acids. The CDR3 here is CASSRTGQGLYNEQFF.

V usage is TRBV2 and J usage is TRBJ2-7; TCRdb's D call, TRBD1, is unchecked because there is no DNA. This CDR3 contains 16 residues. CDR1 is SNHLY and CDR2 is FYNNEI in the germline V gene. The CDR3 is CASSPQPGDRSYEQYF.

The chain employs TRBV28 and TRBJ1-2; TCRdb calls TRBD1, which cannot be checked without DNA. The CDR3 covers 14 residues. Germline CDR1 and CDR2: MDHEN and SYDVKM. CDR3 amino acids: CASTPIRHRGGYTF.